This T cell receptor beta chain was found in a study of T cell responses to AZD1222 COVID-19 vaccine. Remarks on this clone: Its antigen is undetermined.

Study-level results: A mostly white British donor set with more females was recruited, and clonal diversity was possibly underestimated. Unmutated variant regions reportedly attract nearly half of all spike-specific TCRs. Every sample of the repertoires postdated the peak T cell response. After two AZD1222 doses, spike-specific TCR breadth and depth rose versus day 0.

Clones were read by immunoSEQ multiplex PCR, and TCRdb kept only the in-frame ones, dropping some. The table lists around 84,000 clones, approximately 85% of them singletons. With 3 bases clipped from V and 10 bases from J, the junction kept 18 bases outside the gene matches. CDR3 size: 17 residues. The germline V gene encodes CDR1 KGHSH and CDR2 LQKENI. The sample in question was peripheral blood, obtained on day 0 of AZD1222 vaccination. The sequence came from an adult in good health. The chain joins TRBV18 to TRBJ2-1; the match to TRBD2 covers 7 bases. The CDR3 nucleotides read TGTGCCAGCTCACCGCCCGCGGGCGCGGGAGTGGGCGGGGAGCAGTTCTTC. It codes for CASSPPAGAGVGGEQFF.